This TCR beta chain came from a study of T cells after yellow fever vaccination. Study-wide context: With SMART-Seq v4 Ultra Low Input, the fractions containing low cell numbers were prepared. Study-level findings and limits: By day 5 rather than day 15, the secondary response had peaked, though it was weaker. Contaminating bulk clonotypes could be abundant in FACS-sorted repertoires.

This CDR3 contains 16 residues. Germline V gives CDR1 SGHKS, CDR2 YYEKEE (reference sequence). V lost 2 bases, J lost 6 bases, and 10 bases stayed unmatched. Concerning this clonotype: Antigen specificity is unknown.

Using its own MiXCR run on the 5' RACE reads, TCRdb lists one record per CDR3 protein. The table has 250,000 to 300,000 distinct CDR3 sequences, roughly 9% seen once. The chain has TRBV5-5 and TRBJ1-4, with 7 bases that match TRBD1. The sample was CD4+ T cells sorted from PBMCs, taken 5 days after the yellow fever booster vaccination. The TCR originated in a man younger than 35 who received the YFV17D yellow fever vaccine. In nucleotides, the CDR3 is TGTGCCAGCAGCTTCCGAGGACAGGCCAGGGATGAAAAACTGTTTTTT. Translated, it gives CASSFRGQARDEKLFF.